Listed here are 5 T cell receptor beta chains from one sample, sequenced in a study of persistence of HIV-infected CD4 T cells. These receptors' antigens are unknown. Cells were stimulated nonspecifically with anti-CD3/anti-CD28 magnetic beads. Sorting selected CD4+ T cells upregulating both CD40 ligand and CD69. The libraries were made with immunoSEQ version 4 in survey mode. Produced via immunoSEQ multiplex PCR; TCRdb's table is partial and in-frame only. The sample records about 46,000 clones, 75% to 90% being singletons. Material: CD4+ T cells sorted from PBMCs after roughly 18-hour stimulation, obtained from a patient who received antiretroviral therapy. The receptors stem from an adult woman with HIV who was CMV-seropositive.

V usage is TRBV28 and J usage is TRBJ2-7; D may be TRBD1 (6 bases). Trimming cost V 4 bases and J 0 bases, with 16 bases left between them. Germline CDR1 reads MDHEN; CDR2 reads SYDVKM. This CDR3 comprises 16 residues. The CDR3 DNA is TGTGCCAGCAGTTCCTGGACAGCGGCCTCCTCCTACGAGCAGTACTTC. Protein sequence: CASSSWTAASSYEQYF. The full variable domain, completed using reference TRBV28 and TRBJ2-7, is DVKVTQSSRYLVKRTGEKVFLECVQDMDHENMFWYRQDPGLGLRLIYFSYDVKMKEKGDIPEGYSVSREKKERFSLILESASTNQTSMYLCASSSWTAASSYEQYFGPGTRLTVT.

The chain has TRBV14 and TRBJ2-1, with TRBD2 identical over 9 bases. The germline V gene encodes CDR1 SGHDN and CDR2 FVKESK. The CDR3 consists of 12 residues. V lost 7 bases and J lost 7; bases outside the gene matches: 2. The CDR3 DNA reads as TGTGCCAGCAAAACTAGCGGGAATGAGCAGTTCTTC. Residues: CASKTSGNEQFF.

The rearrangement links TRBV6-1 to TRBJ2-6; D is perhaps TRBD2 (6 bases). The length of the CDR3 is 15 residues. Germline CDR1 MNHNS, CDR2 SASEGT. Trimming took 1 base from V and 2 from J, leaving 6 bases between them. CDR3: CASSEGGAGANVLTF. CDR3 DNA: TGTGCCAGCAGTGAAGGGGGGGCTGGGGCCAACGTCCTGACTTTC.

V is TRBV4-2 and J is TRBJ2-5, with a weak D call TRBD2 (6 bases). V lost 1 base and J lost 1, with 13 bases in between. The CDR3 spans 16 residues. Germline CDR1 LGHNA, CDR2 YNFKEQ. CDR3 bases: TGTGCCAGCAGCCAAGTATATGGAGGGACCCAAGAGACCCAGTACTTC. It yields the protein CASSQVYGGTQETQYF.

This chain connects TRBV7-9 to TRBJ1-6; 9 nucleotides match TRBD1. The CDR3 is made up of 17 amino acids. Germline V lookup: CDR1 SEHNR, CDR2 FQNEAQ (reference sequence). J was trimmed by 10 bases and V by 1 base; bases with no gene match: 11. The CDR3: CASSLDVPGQGGSPLHF. CDR3 DNA sequence: TGTGCCAGCAGCTTAGACGTTCCGGGACAGGGTGGATCACCCCTCCACTTT.